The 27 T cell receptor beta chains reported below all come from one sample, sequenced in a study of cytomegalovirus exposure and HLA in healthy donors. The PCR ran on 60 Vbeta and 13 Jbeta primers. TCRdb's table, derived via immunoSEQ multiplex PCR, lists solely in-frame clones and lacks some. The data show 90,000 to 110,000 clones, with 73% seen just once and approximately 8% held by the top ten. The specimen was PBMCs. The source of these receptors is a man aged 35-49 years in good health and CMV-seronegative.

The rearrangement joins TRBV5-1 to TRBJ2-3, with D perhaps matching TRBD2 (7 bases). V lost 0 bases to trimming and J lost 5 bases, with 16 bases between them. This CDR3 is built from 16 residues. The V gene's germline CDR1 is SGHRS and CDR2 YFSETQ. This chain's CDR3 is CASSLEGGGPGDTQYF. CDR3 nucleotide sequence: TGCGCCAGCAGCTTGGAAGGGGGGGGGCCCGGAGATACGCAGTATTTT. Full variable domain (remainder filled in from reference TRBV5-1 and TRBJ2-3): KAGVTQTPRYLIKTRGQQVTLSCSPISGHRSVSWYQQTPGQGLQFLFEYFSETQRNKGNFPGRFSGRQFSNSRSEMNVSTLELGDSALYLCASSLEGGGPGDTQYFGPGTRLTVL.

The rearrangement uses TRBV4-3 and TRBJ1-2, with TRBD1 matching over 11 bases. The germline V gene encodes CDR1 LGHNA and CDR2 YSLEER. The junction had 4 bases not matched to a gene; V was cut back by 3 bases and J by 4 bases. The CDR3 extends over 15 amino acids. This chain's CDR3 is CASSQGQGEGYGYTF. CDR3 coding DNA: TGCGCCAGCAGCCAGGGACAGGGGGAGGGCTATGGCTACACCTTC.

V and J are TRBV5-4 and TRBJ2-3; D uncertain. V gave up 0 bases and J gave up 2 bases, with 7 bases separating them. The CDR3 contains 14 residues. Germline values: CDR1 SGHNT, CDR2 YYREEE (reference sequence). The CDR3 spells CASSLGQATDTQYF. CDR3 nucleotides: TGTGCCAGCAGCTTGGGTCAGGCCACAGATACGCAGTATTTT. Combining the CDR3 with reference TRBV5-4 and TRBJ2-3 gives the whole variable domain ETGVTQSPTHLIKTRGQQVTLRCSSQSGHNTVSWYQQALGQGPQFIFQYYREEENGRGNFPPRFSGLQFPNYSSELNVNALELDDSALYLCASSLGQATDTQYFGPGTRLTVL.

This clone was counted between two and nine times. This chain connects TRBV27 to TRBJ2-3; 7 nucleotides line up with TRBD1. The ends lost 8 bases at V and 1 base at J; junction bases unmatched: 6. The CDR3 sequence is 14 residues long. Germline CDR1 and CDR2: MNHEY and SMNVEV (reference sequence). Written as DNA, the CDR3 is TGTGCCAGCGCACAGGGGCTGGGCACAGATACGCAGTATTTT. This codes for CASAQGLGTDTQYF.

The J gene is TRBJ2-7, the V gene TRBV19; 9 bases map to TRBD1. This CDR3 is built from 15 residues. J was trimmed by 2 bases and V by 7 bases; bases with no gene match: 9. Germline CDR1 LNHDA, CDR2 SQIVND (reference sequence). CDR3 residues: CASTPGQGTAYEQYF. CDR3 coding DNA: TGTGCCAGTACCCCGGGACAGGGAACGGCCTACGAGCAGTACTTC.

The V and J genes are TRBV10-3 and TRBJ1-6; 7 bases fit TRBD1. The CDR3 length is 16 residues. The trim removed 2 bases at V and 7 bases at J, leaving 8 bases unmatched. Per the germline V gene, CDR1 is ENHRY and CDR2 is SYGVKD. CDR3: CAISEDRAAGNSPLHF. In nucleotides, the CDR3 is TGTGCCATCAGTGAGGACAGGGCCGCCGGGAATTCACCCCTCCACTTT.

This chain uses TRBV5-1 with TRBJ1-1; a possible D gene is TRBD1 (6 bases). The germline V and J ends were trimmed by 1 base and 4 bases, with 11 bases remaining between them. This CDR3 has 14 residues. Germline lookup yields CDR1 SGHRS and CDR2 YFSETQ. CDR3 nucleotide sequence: TGCGCCAGCAGCTTGCAGGGGCGAGGCACTGAAGCTTTCTTT. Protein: CASSLQGRGTEAFF. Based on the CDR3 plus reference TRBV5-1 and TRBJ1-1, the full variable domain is KAGVTQTPRYLIKTRGQQVTLSCSPISGHRSVSWYQQTPGQGLQFLFEYFSETQRNKGNFPGRFSGRQFSNSRSEMNVSTLELGDSALYLCASSLQGRGTEAFFGQGTRLTVV.

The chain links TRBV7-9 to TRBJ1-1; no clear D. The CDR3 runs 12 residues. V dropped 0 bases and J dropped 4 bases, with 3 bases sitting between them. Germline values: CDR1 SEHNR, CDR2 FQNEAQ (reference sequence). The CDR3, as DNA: TGTGCCAGCAGCTTAGCCGTCACTGAAGCTTTCTTT. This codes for CASSLAVTEAFF.

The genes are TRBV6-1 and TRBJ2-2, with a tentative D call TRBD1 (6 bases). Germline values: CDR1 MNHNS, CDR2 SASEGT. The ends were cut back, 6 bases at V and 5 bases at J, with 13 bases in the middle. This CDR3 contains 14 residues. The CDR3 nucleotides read TGTGCCAGCAGCGAACAGGGATGGACCGGGGAGCTGTTTTTT. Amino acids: CASSEQGWTGELFF.

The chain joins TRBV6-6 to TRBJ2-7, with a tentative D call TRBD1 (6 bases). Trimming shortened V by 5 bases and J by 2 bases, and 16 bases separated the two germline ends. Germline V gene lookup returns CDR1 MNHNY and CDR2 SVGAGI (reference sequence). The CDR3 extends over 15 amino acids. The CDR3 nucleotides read TGTGCCAGCAGTCCCGGGACATCGAATACCTACGAGCAGTACTTC. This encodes CASSPGTSNTYEQYF.

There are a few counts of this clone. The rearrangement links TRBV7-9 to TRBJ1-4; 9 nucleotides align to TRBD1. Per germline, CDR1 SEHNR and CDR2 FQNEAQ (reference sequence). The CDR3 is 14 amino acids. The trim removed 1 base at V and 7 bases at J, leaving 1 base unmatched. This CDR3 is CASSLDRGREKLFF. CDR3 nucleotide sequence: TGTGCCAGCAGCTTAGACAGGGGGCGTGAAAAACTGTTTTTT.

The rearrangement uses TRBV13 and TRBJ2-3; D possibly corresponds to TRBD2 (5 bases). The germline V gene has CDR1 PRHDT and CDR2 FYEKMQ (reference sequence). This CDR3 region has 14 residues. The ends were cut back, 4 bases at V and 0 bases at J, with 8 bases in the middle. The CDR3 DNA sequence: TGTGCCAGCAGCTCCAGGACTAGCACAGATACGCAGTATTTT. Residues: CASSSRTSTDTQYF.

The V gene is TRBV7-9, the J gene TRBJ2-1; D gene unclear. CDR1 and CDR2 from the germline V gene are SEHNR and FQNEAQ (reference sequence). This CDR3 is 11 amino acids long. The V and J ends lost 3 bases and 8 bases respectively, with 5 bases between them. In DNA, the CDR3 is TGTGCCAGCAGCTTCCCGGATGAGCAGTTCTTC. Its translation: CASSFPDEQFF.

CDR3 residues: CAWSEGAAREKLFF. CDR3 bases: TGTGCCTGGAGTGAGGGGGCAGCAAGGGAAAAACTGTTTTTT. The chain recombines TRBV30 with TRBJ1-4, with 7 nucleotides matching TRBD1. Germline V gene data show CDR1 as GTSNPN and CDR2 as SVGIG (reference sequence). V shed 1 base, J shed 8 bases, and the junction held 7 bases outside the gene matches. This CDR3 is 14 amino acids long.

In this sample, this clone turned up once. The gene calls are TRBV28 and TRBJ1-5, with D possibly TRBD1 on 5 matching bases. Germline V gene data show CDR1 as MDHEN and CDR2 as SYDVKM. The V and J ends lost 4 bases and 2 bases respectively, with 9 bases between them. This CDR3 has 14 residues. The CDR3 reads CASSWGRGNQPQHF. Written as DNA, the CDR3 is TGTGCCAGCAGTTGGGGCCGAGGCAATCAGCCCCAGCATTTT.

CDR3 amino acids: CASRGTGELWGEQYF. The CDR3 DNA reads TGTGCCAGCAGAGGGACAGGGGAACTCTGGGGCGAGCAGTACTTC. The chain joins TRBV2 to TRBJ2-7; 10 bases are shared with TRBD1. V lost 6 bases and J lost 6; bases outside the gene matches: 11. This CDR3 has 15 amino acids. Germline V gene sequence: CDR1 SNHLY, CDR2 FYNNEI.

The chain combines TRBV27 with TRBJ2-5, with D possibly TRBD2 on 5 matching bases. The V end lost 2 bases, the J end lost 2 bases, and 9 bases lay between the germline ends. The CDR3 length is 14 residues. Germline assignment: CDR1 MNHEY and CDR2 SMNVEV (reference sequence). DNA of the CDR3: TGTGCCAGCAGTTTACTCGGCGGGCAAGAGACCCAGTACTTC. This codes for CASSLLGGQETQYF.

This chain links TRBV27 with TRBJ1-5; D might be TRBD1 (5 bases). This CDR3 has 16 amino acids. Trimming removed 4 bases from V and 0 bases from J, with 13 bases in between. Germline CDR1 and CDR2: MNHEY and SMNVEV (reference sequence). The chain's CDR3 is CASSWLTDYSNQPQHF. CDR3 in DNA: TGTGCCAGCAGTTGGTTGACAGATTATAGCAATCAGCCCCAGCATTTT.

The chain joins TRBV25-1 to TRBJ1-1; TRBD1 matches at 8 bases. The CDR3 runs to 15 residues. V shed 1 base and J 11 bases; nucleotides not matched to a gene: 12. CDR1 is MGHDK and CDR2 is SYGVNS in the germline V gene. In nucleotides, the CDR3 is TGTGCCAGCAGTGAATCTAGACAGGGGAATGGGTGGGCTTTCTTT. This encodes CASSESRQGNGWAFF.

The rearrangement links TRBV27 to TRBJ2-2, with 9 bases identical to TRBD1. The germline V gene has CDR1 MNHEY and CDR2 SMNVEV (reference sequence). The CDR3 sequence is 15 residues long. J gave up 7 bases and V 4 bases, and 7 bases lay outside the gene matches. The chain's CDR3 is CASSSDRGAVGELFF. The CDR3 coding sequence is TGTGCCAGCAGTTCGGACAGGGGCGCTGTCGGGGAGCTGTTTTTT.

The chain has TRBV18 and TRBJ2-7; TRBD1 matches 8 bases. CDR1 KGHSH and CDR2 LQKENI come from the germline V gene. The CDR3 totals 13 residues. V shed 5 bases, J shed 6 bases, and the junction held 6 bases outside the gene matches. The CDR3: CASSTGQVGEQYF. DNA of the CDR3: TGTGCCAGCTCAACGGGACAGGTAGGCGAGCAGTACTTC.

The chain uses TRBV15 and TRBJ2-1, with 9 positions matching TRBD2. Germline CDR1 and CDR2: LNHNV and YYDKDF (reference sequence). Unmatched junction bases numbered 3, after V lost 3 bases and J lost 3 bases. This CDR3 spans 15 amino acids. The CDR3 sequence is CATSSGGGDYNEQFF. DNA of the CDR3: TGTGCCACCAGCAGTGGCGGGGGGGACTACAATGAGCAGTTCTTC.

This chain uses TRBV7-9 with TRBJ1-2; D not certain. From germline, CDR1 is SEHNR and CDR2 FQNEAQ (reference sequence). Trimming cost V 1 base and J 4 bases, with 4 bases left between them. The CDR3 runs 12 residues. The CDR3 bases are TGTGCCAGCAGCTTAGACTCCTATGGCTACACCTTC. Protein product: CASSLDSYGYTF.

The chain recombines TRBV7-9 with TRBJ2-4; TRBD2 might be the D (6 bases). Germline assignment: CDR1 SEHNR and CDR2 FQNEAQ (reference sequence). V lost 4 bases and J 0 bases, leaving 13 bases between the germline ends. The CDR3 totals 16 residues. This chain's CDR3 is CASSSGLPKAKNIQYF. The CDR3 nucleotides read TGTGCCAGCAGCTCGGGACTCCCCAAAGCCAAAAACATTCAGTACTTC.

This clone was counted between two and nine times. The CDR3 nucleotides are TGTGCCAGCAGCTATATCCTGATGGACAGAAGGAATTCACCCCTCCACTTT. Protein product: CASSYILMDRRNSPLHF. The chain has TRBV5-4 and TRBJ1-6, with D possibly being TRBD1 (6 bases). Germline CDR1 reads SGHNT; CDR2 reads YYREEE (reference sequence). V was trimmed by 3 bases and J by 7 bases, leaving 20 bases between them. The CDR3 is 17 amino acids.

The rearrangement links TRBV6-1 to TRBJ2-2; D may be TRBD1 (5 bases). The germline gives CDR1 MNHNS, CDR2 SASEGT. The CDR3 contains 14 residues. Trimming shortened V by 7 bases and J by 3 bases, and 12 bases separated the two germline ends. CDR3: CASNRRPDTGELFF. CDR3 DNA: TGTGCCAGCAACAGGAGACCCGACACCGGGGAGCTGTTTTTT.

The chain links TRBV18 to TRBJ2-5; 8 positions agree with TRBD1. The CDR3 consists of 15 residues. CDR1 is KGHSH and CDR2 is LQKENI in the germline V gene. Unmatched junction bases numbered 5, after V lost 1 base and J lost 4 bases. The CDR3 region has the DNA TGTGCCAGCTCACCACGGCAGGGGGCAGGAGAGACCCAGTACTTC. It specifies CASSPRQGAGETQYF.